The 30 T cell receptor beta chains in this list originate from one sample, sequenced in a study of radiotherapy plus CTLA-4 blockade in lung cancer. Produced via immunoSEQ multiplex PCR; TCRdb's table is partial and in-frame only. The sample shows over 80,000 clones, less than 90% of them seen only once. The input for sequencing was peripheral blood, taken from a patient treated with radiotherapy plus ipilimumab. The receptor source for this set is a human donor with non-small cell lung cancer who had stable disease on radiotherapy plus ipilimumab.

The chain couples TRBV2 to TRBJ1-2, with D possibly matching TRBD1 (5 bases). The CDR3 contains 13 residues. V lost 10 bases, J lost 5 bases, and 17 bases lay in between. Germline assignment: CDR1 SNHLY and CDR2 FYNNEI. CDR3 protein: CATSFEQAYGYTF. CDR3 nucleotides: TGTGCCACCTCATTCGAACAGGCTTATGGCTACACCTTC. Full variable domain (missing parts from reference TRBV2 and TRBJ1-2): EPEVTQTPSHQVTQMGQEVILRCVPISNHLYFYWYRQILGQKVEFLVSFYNNEISEKSEIFDDQFSVERPDGSNFTLKIRSTKLEDSAMYFCATSFEQAYGYTFGSGTRLTVV.

The CDR3 DNA follows: TGTGCCAGCAGTCCCCTACAGGGGAGAAACACTGAAGCTTTCTTT. This translates into CASSPLQGRNTEAFF. The chain links TRBV11-1 to TRBJ1-1; 7 nucleotides align to TRBD1. Germline values: CDR1 SGHAT, CDR2 FQDESV (reference sequence). The V segment lost 6 bases and the J segment 2 bases; nucleotides outside the gene matches: 9. There are 15 residues in the CDR3.

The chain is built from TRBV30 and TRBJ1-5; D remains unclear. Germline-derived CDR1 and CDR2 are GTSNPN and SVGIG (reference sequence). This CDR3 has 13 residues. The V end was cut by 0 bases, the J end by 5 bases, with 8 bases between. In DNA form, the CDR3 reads TGTGCCTGGAGTGTTGGTCGGGATCAGCCCCAGCATTTT. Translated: CAWSVGRDQPQHF.

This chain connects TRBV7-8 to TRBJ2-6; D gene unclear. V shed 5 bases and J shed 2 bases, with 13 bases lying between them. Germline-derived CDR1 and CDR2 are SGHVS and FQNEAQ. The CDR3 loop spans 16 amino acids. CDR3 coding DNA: TGTGCCAGCAGCCCTAGGGCTGGGACTGGGGCCAACGTCCTGACTTTC. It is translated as CASSPRAGTGANVLTF.

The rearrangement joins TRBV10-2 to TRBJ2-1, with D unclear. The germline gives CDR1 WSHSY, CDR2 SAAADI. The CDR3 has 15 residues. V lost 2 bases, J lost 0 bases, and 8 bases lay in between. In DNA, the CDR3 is TGCGCCAGCAGTGAGGGTCGGAGCTCCTACAATGAGCAGTTCTTC. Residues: CASSEGRSSYNEQFF.

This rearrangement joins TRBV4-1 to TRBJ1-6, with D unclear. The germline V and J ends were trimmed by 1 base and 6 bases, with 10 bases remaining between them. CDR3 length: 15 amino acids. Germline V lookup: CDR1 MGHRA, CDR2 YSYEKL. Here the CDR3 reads CASSQGGGGNSPLHF. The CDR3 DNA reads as TGCGCCAGCAGCCAAGGCGGAGGTGGTAATTCACCCCTCCACTTT.

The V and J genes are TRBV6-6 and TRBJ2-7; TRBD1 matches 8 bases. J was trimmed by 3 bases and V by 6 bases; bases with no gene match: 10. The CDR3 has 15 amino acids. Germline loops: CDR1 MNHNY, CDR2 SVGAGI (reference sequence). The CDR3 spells CASRDKGTGNYEQYF. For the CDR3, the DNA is TGTGCCAGCAGGGACAAGGGGACAGGAAACTACGAGCAGTACTTC.

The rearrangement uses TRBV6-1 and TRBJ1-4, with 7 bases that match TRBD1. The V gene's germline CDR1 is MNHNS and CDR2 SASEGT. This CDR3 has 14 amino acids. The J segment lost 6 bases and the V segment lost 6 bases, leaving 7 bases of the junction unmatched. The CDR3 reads CASSPRDRDEKLFF. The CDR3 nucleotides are TGTGCCAGCAGCCCCCGCGACAGGGATGAAAAACTGTTTTTT.

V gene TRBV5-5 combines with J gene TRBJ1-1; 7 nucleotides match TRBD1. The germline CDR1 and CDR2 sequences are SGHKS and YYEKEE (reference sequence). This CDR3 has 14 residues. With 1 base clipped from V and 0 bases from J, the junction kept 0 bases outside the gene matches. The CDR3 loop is CASSLTGVNTEAFF. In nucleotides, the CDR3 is TGTGCCAGCAGCTTGACAGGGGTGAACACTGAAGCTTTCTTT. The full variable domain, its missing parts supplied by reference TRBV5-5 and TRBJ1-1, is DAGVTQSPTHLIKTRGQQVTLRCSPISGHKSVSWYQQVLGQGPQFIFQYYEKEERGRGNFPDRFSARQFPNYSSELNVNALLLGDSALYLCASSLTGVNTEAFFGQGTRLTVV.

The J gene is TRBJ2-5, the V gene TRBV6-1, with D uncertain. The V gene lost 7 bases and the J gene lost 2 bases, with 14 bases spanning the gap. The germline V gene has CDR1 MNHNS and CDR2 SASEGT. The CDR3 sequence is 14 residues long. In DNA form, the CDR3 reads TGTGCCAGCAAACCCGGGCCGTTTCAAGAGACCCAGTACTTC. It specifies CASKPGPFQETQYF.

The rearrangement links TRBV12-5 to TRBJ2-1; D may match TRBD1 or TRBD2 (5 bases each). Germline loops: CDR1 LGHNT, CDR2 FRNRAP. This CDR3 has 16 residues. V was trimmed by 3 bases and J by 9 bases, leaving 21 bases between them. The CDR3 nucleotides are TGTGCTAGTGGTTTAGACCTGGGGACGCGGAGCGGTGAGCAGTTCTTC. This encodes CASGLDLGTRSGEQFF. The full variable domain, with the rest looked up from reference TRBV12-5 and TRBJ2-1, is DARVTQTPRHKVTEMGQEVTMRCQPILGHNTVFWYRQTMMQGLELLAYFRNRAPLDDSGMPKDRFSAEMPDATLATLKIQPSEPRDSAVYFCASGLDLGTRSGEQFFGPGTRLTVL.

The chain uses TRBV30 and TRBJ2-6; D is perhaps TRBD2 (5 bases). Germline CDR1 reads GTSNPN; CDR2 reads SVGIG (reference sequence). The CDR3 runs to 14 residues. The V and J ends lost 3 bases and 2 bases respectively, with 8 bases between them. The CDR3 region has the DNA TGTGCCTGGAGCGAGGGCGCTGGGGCCAACGTCCTGACTTTC. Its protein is CAWSEGAGANVLTF.

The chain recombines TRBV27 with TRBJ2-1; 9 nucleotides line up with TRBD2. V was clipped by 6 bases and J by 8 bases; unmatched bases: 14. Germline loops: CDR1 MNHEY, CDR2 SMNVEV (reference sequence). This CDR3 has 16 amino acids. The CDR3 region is CASSPLASGRRYEQFF. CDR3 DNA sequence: TGTGCCAGCAGCCCCCTAGCCAGCGGGAGGCGATATGAGCAGTTCTTC.

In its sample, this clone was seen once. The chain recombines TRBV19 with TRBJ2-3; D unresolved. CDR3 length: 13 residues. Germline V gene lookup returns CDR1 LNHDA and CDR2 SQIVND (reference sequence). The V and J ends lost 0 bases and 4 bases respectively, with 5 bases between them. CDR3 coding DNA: TGTGCCAGTAGTATAGAACGGGCAGATACGCAGTATTTT. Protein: CASSIERADTQYF. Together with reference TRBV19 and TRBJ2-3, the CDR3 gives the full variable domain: DGGITQSPKYLFRKEGQNVTLSCEQNLNHDAMYWYRQDPGQGLRLIYYSQIVNDFQKGDIAEGYSVSREKKESFPLTVTSAQKNPTAFYLCASSIERADTQYFGPGTRLTVL.

The CDR3: CAWSVGQSYGYTF. The CDR3 DNA is TGTGCCTGGAGTGTAGGACAGTCCTATGGCTACACCTTC. This chain uses TRBV30 with TRBJ1-2; D perhaps matches TRBD1 (6 bases). V was shortened by 0 bases and J by 4 bases, with 9 bases between the two germline ends. The CDR3 is 13 amino acids. CDR1 is GTSNPN and CDR2 is SVGIG in the germline V gene (reference sequence).

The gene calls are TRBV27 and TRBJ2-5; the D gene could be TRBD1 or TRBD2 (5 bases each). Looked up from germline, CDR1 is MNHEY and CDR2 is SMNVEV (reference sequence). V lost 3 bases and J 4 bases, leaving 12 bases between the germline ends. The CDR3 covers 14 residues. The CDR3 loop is CASSFGGVSETQYF. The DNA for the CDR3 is TGTGCCAGCAGTTTTGGGGGAGTATCAGAGACCCAGTACTTC.

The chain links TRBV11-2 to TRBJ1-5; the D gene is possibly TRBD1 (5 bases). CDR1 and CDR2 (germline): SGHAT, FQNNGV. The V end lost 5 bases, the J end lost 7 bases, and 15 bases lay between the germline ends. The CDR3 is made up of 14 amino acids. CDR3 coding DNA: TGTGCCAGCAGCATAAGCAGGGATATCCAGCCCCAGCATTTT. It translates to CASSISRDIQPQHF.

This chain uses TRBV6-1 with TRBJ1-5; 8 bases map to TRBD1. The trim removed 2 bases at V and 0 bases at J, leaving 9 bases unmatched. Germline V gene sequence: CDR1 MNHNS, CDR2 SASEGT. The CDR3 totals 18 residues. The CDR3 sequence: CASSEQGQGRASNQPQHF. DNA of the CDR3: TGTGCCAGCAGTGAACAAGGACAGGGTAGGGCTAGCAATCAGCCCCAGCATTTT.

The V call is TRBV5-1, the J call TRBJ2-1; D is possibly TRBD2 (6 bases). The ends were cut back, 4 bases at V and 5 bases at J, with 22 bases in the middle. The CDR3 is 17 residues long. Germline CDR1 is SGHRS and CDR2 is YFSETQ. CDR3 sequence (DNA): TGCGCCAGCAGCCCGGGACTTCGCGCCACCCTCCACAATGAGCAGTTCTTC. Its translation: CASSPGLRATLHNEQFF.

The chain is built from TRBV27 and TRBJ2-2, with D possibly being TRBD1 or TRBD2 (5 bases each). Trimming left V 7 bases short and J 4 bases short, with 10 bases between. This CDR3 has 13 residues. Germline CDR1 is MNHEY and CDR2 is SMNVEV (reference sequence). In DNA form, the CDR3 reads TGTGCCAGCACGAAGAGGGGCACCGGGGAGCTGTTTTTT. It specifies CASTKRGTGELFF.

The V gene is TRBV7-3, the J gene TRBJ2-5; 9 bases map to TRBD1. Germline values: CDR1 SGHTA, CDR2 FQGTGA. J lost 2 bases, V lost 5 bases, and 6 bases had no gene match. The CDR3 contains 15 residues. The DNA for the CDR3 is TGTGCCAGCAGCAAAGGGACAGGGAGGCAAGAGACCCAGTACTTC. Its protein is CASSKGTGRQETQYF.

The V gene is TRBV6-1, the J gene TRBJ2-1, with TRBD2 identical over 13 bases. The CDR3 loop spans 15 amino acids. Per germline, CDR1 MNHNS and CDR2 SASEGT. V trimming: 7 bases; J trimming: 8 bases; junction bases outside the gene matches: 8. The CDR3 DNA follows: TGTGCCAGCAAATGGGGGACTAGCGGGAAAGATGAGCAGTTCTTC. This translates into CASKWGTSGKDEQFF.

In DNA, the CDR3 is TGCGCCAGCAGCTTGACAGGATCCTATGGCTACACCTTC. It specifies CASSLTGSYGYTF. This sequence joins TRBV5-1 and TRBJ1-2; D might be TRBD1 (5 bases). V dropped 1 base and J dropped 4 bases, with 8 bases sitting between them. Germline V gene sequence: CDR1 SGHRS, CDR2 YFSETQ. The CDR3 contains 13 residues.

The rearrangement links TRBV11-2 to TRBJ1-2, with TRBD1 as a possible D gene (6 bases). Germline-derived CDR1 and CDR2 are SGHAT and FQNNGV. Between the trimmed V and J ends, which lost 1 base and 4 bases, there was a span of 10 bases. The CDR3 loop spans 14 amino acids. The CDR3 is CASSLAGGAYGYTF. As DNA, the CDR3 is TGTGCCAGCAGCTTAGCGGGGGGCGCCTATGGCTACACCTTC.

CDR3 nucleotide sequence: TGTGCCAGCAGTGAGCGGCAGGGGCCCCCCTACGAGCAGTACTTC. This codes for CASSERQGPPYEQYF. The chain is built from TRBV6-1 and TRBJ2-7; D perhaps matches TRBD1 (6 bases). Germline V gene lookup returns CDR1 MNHNS and CDR2 SASEGT. V lost 3 bases, J lost 2 bases, and 14 bases lay in between. The length of the CDR3 is 15 residues.

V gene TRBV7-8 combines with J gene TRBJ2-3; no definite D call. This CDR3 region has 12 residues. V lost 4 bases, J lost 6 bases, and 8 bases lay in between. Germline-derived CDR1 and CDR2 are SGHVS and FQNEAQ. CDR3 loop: CASSSDWDTQYF. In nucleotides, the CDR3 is TGTGCCAGCAGCTCGGATTGGGATACGCAGTATTTT. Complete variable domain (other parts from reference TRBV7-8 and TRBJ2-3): GAGVSQSPRYKVAKRGQDVALRCDPISGHVSLFWYQQALGQGPEFLTYFQNEAQLDKSGLPSDRFFAERPEGSVSTLKIQRTQQEDSAVYLCASSSDWDTQYFGPGTRLTVL.

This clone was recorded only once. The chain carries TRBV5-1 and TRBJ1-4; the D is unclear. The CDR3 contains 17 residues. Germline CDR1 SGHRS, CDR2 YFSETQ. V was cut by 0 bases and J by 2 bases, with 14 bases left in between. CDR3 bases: TGCGCCAGCAGCTTGGAAGTCGGACCGACCACTAATGAAAAACTGTTTTTT. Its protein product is CASSLEVGPTTNEKLFF.

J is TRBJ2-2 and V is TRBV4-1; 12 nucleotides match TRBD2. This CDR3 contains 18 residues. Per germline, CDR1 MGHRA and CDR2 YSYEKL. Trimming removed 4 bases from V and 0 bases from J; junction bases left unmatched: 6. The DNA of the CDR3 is TGCGCCAGCAGCCCCCTCGGACTAGCGGGAACGAACACCGGGGAGCTGTTTTTT. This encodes CASSPLGLAGTNTGELFF.

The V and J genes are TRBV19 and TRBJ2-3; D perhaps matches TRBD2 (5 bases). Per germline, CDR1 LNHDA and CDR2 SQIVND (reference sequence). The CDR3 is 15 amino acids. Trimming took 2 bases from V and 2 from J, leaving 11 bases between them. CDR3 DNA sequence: TGTGCCAGTAGTATAAGAGCGGACCCCACAGATACGCAGTATTTT. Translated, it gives CASSIRADPTDTQYF.

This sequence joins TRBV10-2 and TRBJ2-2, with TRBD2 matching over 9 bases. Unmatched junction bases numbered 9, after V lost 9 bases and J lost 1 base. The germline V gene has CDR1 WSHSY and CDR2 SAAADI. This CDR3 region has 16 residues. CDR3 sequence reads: CASRILAGGNTGELFF. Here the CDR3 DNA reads TGCGCCAGTAGAATACTAGCGGGCGGGAACACCGGGGAGCTGTTTTTT.